The 5 T cell receptor beta chains reported below all come from one sample, sequenced in a study of PD-1 blockade in mismatch repair-deficient tumors. Here immunoSEQ multiplex PCR was the method, and the copy in TCRdb shows in-frame clones only, minus some. The sample contains 100,000 to 150,000 clones, 86% of which appear only once. The sequencing used peripheral blood, collected 44 weeks after starting pembrolizumab. Receptors originate from an adult with mismatch repair-deficient cancer.

This rearrangement joins TRBV29-1 to TRBJ2-1; no clear D. CDR1 is SQVTM, CDR2 ANQGSEA, per germline. Trimming removed 0 bases from V and 3 bases from J, with 0 bases in between. This CDR3 contains 11 residues. CDR3 DNA: TGCAGCGTTGAAGACTACAATGAGCAGTTCTTC. Translation: CSVEDYNEQFF.

The chain has TRBV7-2 and TRBJ1-1, with D unresolved. The germline CDR1 and CDR2 sequences are SGHTA and FQGNSA. CDR3 length: 12 amino acids. V shed 1 base and J shed 11 bases, with 11 bases lying between them. The CDR3, as DNA: TGTGCCAGCAGCTTAGTGGGCGGAGGGGCTTTCTTT. Translating it yields CASSLVGGGAFF. Drawing the rest from reference TRBV7-2 and TRBJ1-1, the complete variable domain is GAGVSQSPSNKVTEKGKDVELRCDPISGHTALYWYRQSLGQGLEFLIYFQGNSAPDKSGLPSDRFSAERTGGSVSTLTIQRTQQEDSAVYLCASSLVGGGAFFGQGTRLTVV.

CDR3 nucleotide sequence: TGCGCCAGCAGCCAGGGGGACAGGGGCTCCTACGAGCAGTACTTC. It yields the protein CASSQGDRGSYEQYF. The genes are TRBV5-1 and TRBJ2-7; 10 nucleotides agree with TRBD1. Germline V CDR1 and CDR2: SGHRS, YFSETQ. Germline trimming cut 4 bases from V and 0 bases from J; bases unmatched to any gene: 4. There are 15 residues in the CDR3.

J is TRBJ2-1 and V is TRBV27; 9 nucleotides match TRBD1. Germline values: CDR1 MNHEY, CDR2 SMNVEV (reference sequence). V lost 3 bases and J lost 7; bases outside the gene matches: 10. This CDR3 has 16 residues. The CDR3 coding sequence is TGTGCCAGCAGTTTCACTCCCGGGACAGGGCCAAATGAGCAGTTCTTC. It is translated as CASSFTPGTGPNEQFF.

J is TRBJ2-7 and V is TRBV27, with unresolved D. CDR3 length: 13 amino acids. The ends were cut back, 0 bases at V and 5 bases at J, with 8 bases in the middle. Germline values: CDR1 MNHEY, CDR2 SMNVEV (reference sequence). The CDR3 DNA sequence: TGTGCCAGCAGTTTATCCTCGGTCAACGAGCAGTACTTC. This sequence encodes CASSLSSVNEQYF.